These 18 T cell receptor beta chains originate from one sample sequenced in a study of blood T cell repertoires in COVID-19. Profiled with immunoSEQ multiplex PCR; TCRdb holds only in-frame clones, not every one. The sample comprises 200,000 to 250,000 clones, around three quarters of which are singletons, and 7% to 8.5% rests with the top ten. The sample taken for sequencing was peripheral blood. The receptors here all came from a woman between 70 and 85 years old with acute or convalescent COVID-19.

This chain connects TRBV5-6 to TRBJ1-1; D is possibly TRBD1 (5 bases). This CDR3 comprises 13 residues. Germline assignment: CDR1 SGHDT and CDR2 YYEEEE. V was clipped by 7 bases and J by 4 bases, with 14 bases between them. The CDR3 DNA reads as TGTGCCAGCGTAAGGGGCTGGGGCACTGAAGCTTTCTTT. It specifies CASVRGWGTEAFF.

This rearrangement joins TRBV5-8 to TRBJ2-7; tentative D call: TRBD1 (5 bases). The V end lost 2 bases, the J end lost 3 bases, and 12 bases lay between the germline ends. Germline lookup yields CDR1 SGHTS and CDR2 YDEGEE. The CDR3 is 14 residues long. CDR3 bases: TGTGCCAGCAGCTTTGAAGGGGTTTTCTACGAGCAGTACTTC. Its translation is CASSFEGVFYEQYF. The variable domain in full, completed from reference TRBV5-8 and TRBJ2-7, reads EAGVTQSPTHLIKTRGQQATLRCSPISGHTSVYWYQQALGLGLQFLLWYDEGEERNRGNFPPRFSGRQFPNYSSELNVNALELEDSALYLCASSFEGVFYEQYFGPGTRLTVT.

The CDR3 nucleotides are TGTGCCAGCTCACCGGGACAGTTGCGCGGGGAGACCCAGTACTTC. It codes for CASSPGQLRGETQYF. V is TRBV18 and J is TRBJ2-5; 7 bases fit TRBD1. The V gene end was trimmed by 3 bases and the J gene end by 5 bases; junction bases not matched to a gene: 9. Germline loops: CDR1 KGHSH, CDR2 LQKENI. The CDR3 runs to 15 residues.

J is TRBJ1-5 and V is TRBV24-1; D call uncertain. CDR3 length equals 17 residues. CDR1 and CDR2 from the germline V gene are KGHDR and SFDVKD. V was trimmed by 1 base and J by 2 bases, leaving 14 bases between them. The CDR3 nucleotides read TGTGCCACCAGTGATTTTCCCAGTGGAGGAGGCAATCAGCCCCAGCATTTT. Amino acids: CATSDFPSGGGNQPQHF.

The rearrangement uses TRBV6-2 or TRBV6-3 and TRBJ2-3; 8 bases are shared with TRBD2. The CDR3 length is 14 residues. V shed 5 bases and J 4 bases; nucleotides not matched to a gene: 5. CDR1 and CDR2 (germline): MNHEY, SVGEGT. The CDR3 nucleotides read TGTGCCAGCAGTCGCTTACTAGCGGCAGATACGCAGTATTTT. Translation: CASSRLLAADTQYF.

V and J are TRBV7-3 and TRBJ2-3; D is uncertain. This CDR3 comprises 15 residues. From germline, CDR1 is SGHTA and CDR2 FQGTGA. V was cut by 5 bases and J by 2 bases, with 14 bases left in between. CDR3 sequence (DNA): TGTGCCAGCAGCCCGCAACGTGGCCCCACAGATACGCAGTATTTT. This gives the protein CASSPQRGPTDTQYF.

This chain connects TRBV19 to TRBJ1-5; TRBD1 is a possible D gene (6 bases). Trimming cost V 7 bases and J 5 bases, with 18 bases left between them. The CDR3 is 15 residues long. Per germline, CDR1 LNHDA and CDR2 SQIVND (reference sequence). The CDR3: CASNRGGGGYQPQHF. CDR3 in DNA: TGTGCCAGTAATAGAGGGGGAGGGGGGTATCAGCCCCAGCATTTT.

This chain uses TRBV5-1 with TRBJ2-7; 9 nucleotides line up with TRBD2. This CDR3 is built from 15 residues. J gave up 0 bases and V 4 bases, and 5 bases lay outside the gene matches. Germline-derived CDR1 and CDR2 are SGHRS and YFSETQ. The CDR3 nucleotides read TGCGCCAGCAGCCCGACTAGCGGACCCTCCTACGAGCAGTACTTC. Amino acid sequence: CASSPTSGPSYEQYF.

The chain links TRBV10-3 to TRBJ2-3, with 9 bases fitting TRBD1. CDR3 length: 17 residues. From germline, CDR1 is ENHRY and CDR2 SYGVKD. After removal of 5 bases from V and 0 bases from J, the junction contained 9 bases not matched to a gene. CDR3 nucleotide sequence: TGTGCCATCAGTCCCGGGACAGGGCGCACTAGCACAGATACGCAGTATTTT. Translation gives CAISPGTGRTSTDTQYF.

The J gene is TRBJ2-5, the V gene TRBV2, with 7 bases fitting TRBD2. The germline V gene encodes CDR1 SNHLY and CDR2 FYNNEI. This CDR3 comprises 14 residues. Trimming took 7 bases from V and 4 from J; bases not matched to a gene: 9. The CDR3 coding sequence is TGTGCCAGCAACTTCGCGGGCGGGAGAGAGACCCAGTACTTC. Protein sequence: CASNFAGGRETQYF.

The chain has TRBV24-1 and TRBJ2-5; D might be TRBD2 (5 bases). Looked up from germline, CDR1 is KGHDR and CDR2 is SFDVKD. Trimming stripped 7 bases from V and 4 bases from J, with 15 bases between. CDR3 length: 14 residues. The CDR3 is CATSEAWGVETQYF. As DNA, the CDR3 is TGTGCCACCAGCGAGGCTTGGGGAGTAGAGACCCAGTACTTC.

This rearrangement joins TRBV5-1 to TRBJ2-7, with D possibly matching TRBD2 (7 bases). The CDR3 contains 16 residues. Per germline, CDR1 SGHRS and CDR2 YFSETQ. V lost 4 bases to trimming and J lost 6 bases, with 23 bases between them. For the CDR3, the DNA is TGCGCCAGCAGCGACCGAGGGGGGGCCATTCAACGCGAGCAGTACGTC. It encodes CASSDRGGAIQREQYV.

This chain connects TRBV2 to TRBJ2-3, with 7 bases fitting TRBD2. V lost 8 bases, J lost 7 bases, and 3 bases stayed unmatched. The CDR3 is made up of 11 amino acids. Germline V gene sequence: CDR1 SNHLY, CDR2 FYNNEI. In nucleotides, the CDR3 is TGTGCCAGCGGGGGGGGGAATACGCAGTATTTT. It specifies CASGGGNTQYF.

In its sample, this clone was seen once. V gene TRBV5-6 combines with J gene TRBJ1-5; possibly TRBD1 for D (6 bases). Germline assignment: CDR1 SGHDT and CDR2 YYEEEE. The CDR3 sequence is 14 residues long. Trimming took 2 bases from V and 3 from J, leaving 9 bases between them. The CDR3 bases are TGTGCCAGCAGCTTAACAGGGCCCAATCAGCCCCAGCATTTT. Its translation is CASSLTGPNQPQHF.

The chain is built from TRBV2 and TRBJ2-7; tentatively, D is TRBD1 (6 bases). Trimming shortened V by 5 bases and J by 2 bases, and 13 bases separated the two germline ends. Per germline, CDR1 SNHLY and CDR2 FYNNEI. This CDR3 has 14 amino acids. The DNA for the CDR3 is TGTGCCAGCAGTATAACAGGGCTCCCCTACGAGCAGTACTTC. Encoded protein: CASSITGLPYEQYF.

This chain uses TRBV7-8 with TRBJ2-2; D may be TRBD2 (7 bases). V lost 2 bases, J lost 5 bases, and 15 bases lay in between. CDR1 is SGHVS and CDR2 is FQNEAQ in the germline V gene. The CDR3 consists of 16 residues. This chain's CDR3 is CASSLRAGAETGELFF. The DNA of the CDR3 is TGTGCCAGCAGCTTACGCGCGGGGGCCGAGACCGGGGAGCTGTTTTTT.

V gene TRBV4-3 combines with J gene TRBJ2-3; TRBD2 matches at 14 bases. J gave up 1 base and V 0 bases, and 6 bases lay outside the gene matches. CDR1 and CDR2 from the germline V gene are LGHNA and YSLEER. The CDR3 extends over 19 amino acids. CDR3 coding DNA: TGCGCCAGCAGCCAAGACCTTCCGGGACTAGCGGGGGGCACAGATACGCAGTATTTT. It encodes CASSQDLPGLAGGTDTQYF.

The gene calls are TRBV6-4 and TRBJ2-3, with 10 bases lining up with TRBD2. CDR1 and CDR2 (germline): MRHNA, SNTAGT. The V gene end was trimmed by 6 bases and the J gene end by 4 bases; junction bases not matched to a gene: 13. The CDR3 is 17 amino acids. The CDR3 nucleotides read TGTGCCAGCAGGGGGCGGGCTAGCGGGGGCGGATCAGATACGCAGTATTTT. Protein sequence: CASRGRASGGGSDTQYF.